What follows are 7 T cell receptor beta chains derived from one specimen sequenced in a study of blood T cells in healthy people across ages. A second PCR of 7 to 11 cycles used a sample-barcoded 5' primer and a J-beta primer mix. TCRdb redid the calling of the 5' RACE reads with MiXCR, one entry per CDR3 protein. Of about 1.8 million distinct CDR3 sequences listed, roughly 49% are singletons. The sequenced material came from blood. These receptors came from a woman between 40 and 55 years old in good health.

This clonotype has more than one count but fewer than ten. The rearrangement links TRBV20-1 to TRBJ2-5; D gene uncertain. Per the germline V gene, CDR1 is DFQATT and CDR2 is SNEGSKA (reference sequence). CDR3 length: 17 residues. Trimming stripped 3 bases from V and 4 bases from J, with 24 bases between. The CDR3 region has the DNA TGCAGTGCTAGTAGTTACCGCCAGCTACCTTCGGGAGAGACCCAGTACTTC. As protein: CSASSYRQLPSGETQYF.

This clonotype occurred a few times. The chain joins TRBV5-1 to TRBJ2-5; TRBD1 aligns across 9 bases. The CDR3 covers 16 residues. CDR1 SGHRS and CDR2 YFSETQ come from the germline V gene. The V gene end was trimmed by 4 bases and the J gene end by 5 bases; junction bases not matched to a gene: 12. CDR3 DNA: TGCGCCAGCAGCGAAGGGCTGGGACAGGGTTTGGAGACCCAGTACTTC. Translation gives CASSEGLGQGLETQYF.

This chain joins TRBV11-3 and TRBJ1-1; D is unresolved. The V end lost 4 bases, the J end lost 5 bases, and 14 bases lay between the germline ends. Looked up from germline, CDR1 is SGHNT and CDR2 is YENEEA. The CDR3 covers 14 residues. The CDR3 here is CASSSAPSATEAFF. The CDR3 region has the DNA TGTGCCAGCAGCTCAGCTCCTTCCGCGACTGAAGCTTTCTTT.

The chain combines TRBV27 with TRBJ2-7; D may be TRBD1 (6 bases). Looked up from germline, CDR1 is MNHEY and CDR2 is SMNVEV (reference sequence). V was shortened by 4 bases and J by 2 bases, with 12 bases between the two germline ends. The CDR3 runs 14 residues. In DNA form, the CDR3 reads TGTGCCAGCAGTTCCATCGACAGGACCTACGAGCAGTACTTC. Its translation: CASSSIDRTYEQYF.

V gene TRBV12-5 combines with J gene TRBJ2-5; TRBD1 is a possible D gene (5 bases). The CDR3 is made up of 14 amino acids. The germline CDR1 and CDR2 sequences are LGHNT and FRNRAP. V lost 1 base, J lost 3 bases, and 9 bases lay in between. CDR3 loop: CASGLEGYKETQYF. DNA for the CDR3: TGTGCTAGTGGTTTGGAGGGGTACAAAGAGACCCAGTACTTC.

There are a few counts of this clonotype. CDR3 sequence reads: CASNRGGRALYSYTF. The CDR3 nucleotides are TGTGCCAGCAACAGGGGAGGTCGAGCCCTATATAGCTACACCTTC. The J gene is TRBJ1-2, the V gene TRBV6-2 or TRBV6-3; 7 bases fit TRBD1. The V and J ends lost 7 bases and 9 bases, in that order; junction bases with no gene match: 17. The CDR3 contains 15 residues. Germline V gene data show CDR1 as MNHEY and CDR2 as SVGEGT.

The gene calls are TRBV11-2 and TRBJ1-1; 7 bases are shared with TRBD1. The CDR3 is 17 residues long. Trimming at V came to 2 bases and at J to 4 bases, leaving 13 bases not matched to a gene. Germline assignment: CDR1 SGHAT and CDR2 FQNNGV. Here the CDR3 DNA reads TGTGCCAGCAGCTTATTTCTCGCAGGGGGTGTCGTCACTGAAGCTTTCTTT. Encoded protein: CASSLFLAGGVVTEAFF.